Below are 20 T cell receptor beta chains sequenced from a single sample in a study of CD8+CD57+ T cells in acquired aplastic anemia. Investigators profiled TCR beta VDJ and CDR3 from genomic DNA template. TCRdb called the reads again in MiXCR, with one record for every CDR3 protein. The sample consists of approximately 190,000 distinct CDR3 sequences, 64% of them appearing once. The sample taken for sequencing was sorted CD4+, CD8+, or CD8+CD57+ T cells (not recorded which) from PBMCs. All receptors derive from a human donor with severe aplastic anemia or a healthy control (not recorded which).

This clonotype has a single count. CDR3 sequence: CASSLVQRGTEAFF. DNA for the CDR3: TGTGCCAGCAGCTTAGTTCAACGTGGCACTGAAGCTTTCTTT. The V call is TRBV7-2, the J call TRBJ1-1, with no clear D. CDR3 length equals 14 residues. Per the germline V gene, CDR1 is SGHTA and CDR2 is FQGNSA. V was trimmed by 1 base and J by 4 bases, leaving 10 bases between them.

The V gene is TRBV9, the J gene TRBJ1-4, with a weak D call TRBD1 (6 bases). V lost 3 bases, J lost 4 bases, and 13 bases lay in between. This CDR3 is 15 amino acids long. Germline V gene data show CDR1 as SGDLS and CDR2 as YYNGEE. CDR3 DNA: TGTGCCAGCAGCGATGGCGGGGGGCGTAATGAAAAACTGTTTTTT. It codes for CASSDGGGRNEKLFF.

As regards this clonotype: A much larger clone sits a single nucleotide away, making a read error possible. The CDR3 protein is CASSQGGGTEALF. CDR3 DNA: TGTGCCAGCAGCCAAGGTGGGGGCACTGAAGCTCTCTTT. The rearrangement links TRBV4-2 to TRBJ1-1, with a possible D match to TRBD1 (6 bases). Germline-derived CDR1 and CDR2 are LGHNA and YNFKEQ. This CDR3 has 13 residues.

This sequence joins TRBV5-4 and TRBJ2-2; weak D call: TRBD2 (6 bases). The ends were cut back, 4 bases at V and 3 bases at J, with 16 bases in the middle. The CDR3 is made up of 16 amino acids. Germline CDR1 SGHNT, CDR2 YYREEE (reference sequence). The CDR3 DNA sequence: TGTGCCAGCAGCCCCGGGGGAAATGGGCACACCGGGGAGCTGTTTTTT. Protein product: CASSPGGNGHTGELFF.

The V call is TRBV2, the J call TRBJ1-6; D gene unclear. Trimming took off 6 bases at V and 2 bases at J, with 5 bases between the two ends. The CDR3 loop spans 13 amino acids. Germline V gene lookup returns CDR1 SNHLY and CDR2 FYNNEI. The CDR3 DNA sequence: TGTGCCAGCAGAGGAACCTATAATTCACCCCTCCACTTT. It specifies CASRGTYNSPLHF. The variable domain in full, completed from reference TRBV2 and TRBJ1-6, reads EPEVTQTPSHQVTQMGQEVILRCVPISNHLYFYWYRQILGQKVEFLVSFYNNEISEKSEIFDDQFSVERPDGSNFTLKIRSTKLEDSAMYFCASRGTYNSPLHFGNGTRLTVT.

The table lists this clonotype with many counts. The J gene is TRBJ2-5, the V gene TRBV7-9; tentative D call: TRBD2 (5 bases). Trimming took 5 bases from V and 0 from J, leaving 7 bases between them. Germline CDR1 SEHNR, CDR2 FQNEAQ (reference sequence). The CDR3 is made up of 13 amino acids. The chain's CDR3 is CASSHGDQETQYF. The CDR3 DNA follows: TGTGCCAGCAGCCACGGGGACCAAGAGACCCAGTACTTC.

The J gene is TRBJ2-7, the V gene TRBV5-1; 7 positions agree with TRBD2. After removal of 2 bases from V and 2 bases from J, the junction contained 4 bases not matched to a gene. Germline assignment: CDR1 SGHRS and CDR2 YFSETQ. The CDR3 consists of 14 residues. DNA of the CDR3: TGCGCCAGCAGCTTCTACGGGGGGACCTACGAGCAGTACTTC. As protein: CASSFYGGTYEQYF.

V is TRBV14 and J is TRBJ2-2, with D perhaps TRBD2 (6 bases). Germline CDR1 reads SGHDN; CDR2 reads FVKESK. The CDR3 is 16 amino acids. Trimming shortened V by 5 bases and J by 4 bases, and 17 bases separated the two germline ends. In DNA, the CDR3 is TGTGCCAGCAGCGTAGACAGCGGGCAAAGCACCGGGGAGCTGTTTTTT. It yields the protein CASSVDSGQSTGELFF.

The chain employs TRBV25-1 and TRBJ1-6; perhaps TRBD1 as D (6 bases). Germline values: CDR1 MGHDK, CDR2 SYGVNS. CDR3 length equals 16 residues. Trimming took 8 bases from V and 0 from J, leaving 14 bases between them. The CDR3 DNA sequence: TGTGCCAGCGCGGACAGTTTCAGCTCCTATAATTCACCCCTCCACTTT. Amino acid sequence: CASADSFSSYNSPLHF. Complete variable domain (other parts from reference TRBV25-1 and TRBJ1-6): EADIYQTPRYLVIGTGKKITLECSQTMGHDKMYWYQQDPGMELHLIHYSYGVNSTEKGDLSSESTVSRIRTEHFPLTLESARPSHTSQYLCASADSFSSYNSPLHFGNGTRLTVT.

At least ten counts were recorded for this clonotype. The V call is TRBV19, the J call TRBJ2-7; a possible D gene is TRBD2 (5 bases). Trimming removed 4 bases at V and 6 bases at J, with 16 bases between. The CDR3 contains 14 residues. The germline gives CDR1 LNHDA, CDR2 SQIVND (reference sequence). The CDR3 sequence is CASSSGLRAFEQYF. As DNA, the CDR3 is TGTGCCAGTAGTAGCGGGCTCAGAGCCTTCGAGCAGTACTTC.

There are a few counts of this clonotype. The gene calls are TRBV10-3 and TRBJ2-1, with D uncertain. Germline loops: CDR1 ENHRY, CDR2 SYGVKD. The CDR3 runs to 13 residues. The V and J ends lost 0 bases and 7 bases respectively, with 7 bases between them. This CDR3 is CAISESVLNEQFF. In nucleotides, the CDR3 is TGTGCCATCAGTGAGTCGGTATTGAATGAGCAGTTCTTC.

This clonotype was seen only a few times. This rearrangement joins TRBV12-3 or TRBV12-4 to TRBJ1-2; D gene uncertain. V dropped 2 bases and J dropped 4 bases, with 5 bases sitting between them. The CDR3 loop spans 12 amino acids. The DNA of the CDR3 is TGTGCCAGCAGTTTACCAGGCTATGGCTACACCTTC. Protein: CASSLPGYGYTF.

J is TRBJ1-2 and V is TRBV9, with no clear D. V was shortened by 4 bases and J by 0 bases, with 7 bases between the two germline ends. The CDR3 loop spans 13 amino acids. The germline CDR1 and CDR2 sequences are SGDLS and YYNGEE. As DNA, the CDR3 is TGTGCCAGCAGCCCACAAGCTAACTATGGCTACACCTTC. It yields the protein CASSPQANYGYTF. The whole variable domain, filled in from reference TRBV9 and TRBJ1-2, reads DSGVTQTPKHLITATGQRVTLRCSPRSGDLSVYWYQQSLDQGLQFLIQYYNGEERAKGNILERFSAQQFPDLHSELNLSSLELGDSALYFCASSPQANYGYTFGSGTRLTVV.

This clonotype was seen a few times. A read error is possible here, since a much larger clone lies one base away. The CDR3 end shows no conserved phenylalanine or tryptophan, and so a read error is likely. V gene TRBV5-4 combines with J gene TRBJ1-2; D remains ambiguous. This CDR3 is 13 amino acids long. CDR1 SGHNT and CDR2 YYREEE come from the germline V gene (reference sequence). V gave up 4 bases and J gave up 6 bases, with 13 bases separating them. The CDR3 DNA is TGTGCCAGCAGCCAATTGTCGATAGATGGCTACACCCTC. It yields the protein CASSQLSIDGYTL.

V gene TRBV2 combines with J gene TRBJ2-7, with 9 bases that match TRBD2. Trimming removed 6 bases from V and 2 bases from J; junction bases left unmatched: 5. The germline V gene encodes CDR1 SNHLY and CDR2 FYNNEI. The CDR3 loop spans 14 amino acids. The DNA for the CDR3 is TGTGCCAGCAGCCAAGGCGGGGGGGCCTACGAGCAGTACTTC. Amino acids: CASSQGGGAYEQYF.

This clonotype was found many times. The chain carries TRBV4-1 and TRBJ2-7; the match to TRBD1 covers 10 bases. Looked up from germline, CDR1 is MGHRA and CDR2 is YSYEKL. The CDR3 covers 16 residues. The V segment lost 0 bases and the J segment 3 bases; nucleotides outside the gene matches: 5. CDR3 DNA sequence: TGCGCCAGCAGCCAAGAGGGACAGGGGTGGAACTACGAGCAGTACTTC. Translated, it gives CASSQEGQGWNYEQYF.

The chain is built from TRBV10-3 and TRBJ1-4, with D maybe TRBD1 (6 bases). The V gene's germline CDR1 is ENHRY and CDR2 SYGVKD. The CDR3 is 17 residues long. V was pared by 2 bases and J by 3 bases, with 16 bases between. DNA for the CDR3: TGTGCCATCAGTGAGCAAAAGGGACGGGGGCCTAATGAAAAACTGTTTTTT. This translates into CAISEQKGRGPNEKLFF.

Comment on this clonotype: This could be a read error, since a much larger clone is one nucleotide away. The V call is TRBV6-5, the J call TRBJ1-2; D gene unclear. The ends were cut back, 0 bases at V and 5 bases at J, with 13 bases in the middle. The CDR3 is 15 residues long. Germline-derived CDR1 and CDR2 are MNHEY and SVGAGI. The CDR3 DNA is TGTGCCAGCAGTTACTCTCCATGGAATCGATATGGCTACACCTTC. Translated: CASSYSPWNRYGYTF.

This clonotype was seen just once. The chain recombines TRBV5-5 with TRBJ2-7; 9 nucleotides agree with TRBD1. The CDR3 covers 18 residues. CDR1 and CDR2 from the germline V gene are SGHKS and YYEKEE (reference sequence). V was clipped by 4 bases and J by 7 bases; unmatched bases: 21. The CDR3 DNA reads TGTGCCAGCAGCGAAGGGACAGGGATGGGTACCTTACCATGGGAGCAGTACTTC. Translating it yields CASSEGTGMGTLPWEQYF.

The chain couples TRBV7-6 to TRBJ2-7; D might be TRBD1 (5 bases). Germline assignment: CDR1 SGHVS and CDR2 FNYEAQ. The CDR3 is made up of 11 amino acids. The DNA of the CDR3 is TGTACCCGGGCTAGGGGAAACGAGCAGTACTTC. This codes for CTRARGNEQYF. Complete variable domain (other parts from reference TRBV7-6 and TRBJ2-7): GAGVSQSPRYKVTKRGQDVALRCDPISGHVSLYWYRQALGQGPEFLTYFNYEAQQDKSGLPNDRFSAERPEGSISTLTIQRTEQRDSAMYRCTRARGNEQYFGPGTRLTVT.